The 21 T cell receptor beta chains below were found in one sample sequenced in a study of pediatric ulcerative colitis. Only in-frame clones appear in the TCRdb table, and some are missing; sequencing was by immunoSEQ multiplex PCR. Of about 64,000 clones detected, about nine tenths appear once; the ten largest clones hold nearly 3.5%. Sequenced input: blood. These receptors all stem from a boy younger than 18 with severe ulcerative colitis.

This clone is classed as large. The chain is built from TRBV7-2 and TRBJ2-1; TRBD2 matches 10 bases. CDR1 is SGHTA and CDR2 is FQGNSA in the germline V gene. V was clipped by 6 bases and J by 3 bases; unmatched bases: 11. There are 17 residues in the CDR3. CDR3 protein: CASSPEPSGSLYNEQFF. The CDR3 DNA reads as TGTGCCAGCAGTCCTGAACCTAGCGGGAGTCTCTACAATGAGCAGTTCTTC.

The chain links TRBV5-6 to TRBJ2-2; unclear D gene. CDR3 length: 13 residues. Trimming pared 2 bases from V and 4 bases from J, leaving 6 bases between. Germline assignment: CDR1 SGHDT and CDR2 YYEEEE. The CDR3 sequence is CASSFHTTGELFF. The CDR3 DNA reads TGTGCCAGCAGCTTTCATACCACCGGGGAGCTGTTTTTT.

The chain combines TRBV10-3 with TRBJ1-1; D gene ambiguous. This CDR3 region has 13 residues. V was cut by 8 bases and J by 0 bases, with 10 bases left in between. Germline lookup yields CDR1 ENHRY and CDR2 SYGVKD. The CDR3 nucleotides read TGTGCCATCTTGGAGGCGATGAACACTGAAGCTTTCTTT. It specifies CAILEAMNTEAFF.

This chain uses TRBV18 with TRBJ1-2, with D possibly matching TRBD1 (6 bases). The CDR3 length is 16 residues. The germline gives CDR1 KGHSH, CDR2 LQKENI. V lost 3 bases and J 0 bases, leaving 14 bases between the germline ends. The CDR3 here is CASSPGQGHSNYGYTF. The CDR3 DNA reads TGTGCCAGCTCACCCGGGCAGGGACACTCTAACTATGGCTACACCTTC.

This chain links TRBV7-9 with TRBJ1-2; 11 bases match TRBD1. CDR3 length equals 18 residues. The trim removed 5 bases at V and 0 bases at J, leaving 11 bases unmatched. Germline assignment: CDR1 SEHNR and CDR2 FQNEAQ (reference sequence). CDR3 residues: CASSVSGTGGSTNYGYTF. For the CDR3, the DNA is TGTGCCAGCAGCGTCTCCGGGACAGGGGGTTCGACTAACTATGGCTACACCTTC.

This clone has just one count. This chain uses TRBV6-1 with TRBJ2-1; a weak D match, TRBD2 (6 bases). The V gene lost 2 bases and the J gene lost 2 bases, with 16 bases spanning the gap. CDR3 length equals 17 residues. The germline V gene encodes CDR1 MNHNS and CDR2 SASEGT. CDR3 protein: CASSEISAGSPYNEQFF. The CDR3 DNA sequence: TGTGCCAGCAGTGAAATCTCTGCGGGGAGCCCCTACAATGAGCAGTTCTTC.

CDR3 region: CASSLSSGSAYEQYF. DNA of the CDR3: TGTGCCAGCAGTTTATCTAGCGGGAGCGCCTACGAGCAGTACTTC. V is TRBV27 and J is TRBJ2-7; 9 bases align to TRBD2. Germline lookup yields CDR1 MNHEY and CDR2 SMNVEV (reference sequence). The CDR3 totals 15 residues. V gave up 0 bases and J gave up 2 bases; unmatched junction bases: 2.

This chain links TRBV28 with TRBJ1-6; 9 bases line up with TRBD1. This CDR3 has 16 residues. From germline, CDR1 is MDHEN and CDR2 SYDVKM. V lost 8 bases, J lost 7 bases, and 12 bases stayed unmatched. This CDR3 is CASGSFGQGRNSPLHF. CDR3 DNA sequence: TGTGCCAGCGGCAGTTTCGGACAGGGGAGAAATTCACCCCTCCACTTT.

The chain has TRBV20-1 and TRBJ2-3; D gene ambiguous. Germline V gene data show CDR1 as DFQATT and CDR2 as SNEGSKA (reference sequence). Deletions cut 3 bases from V and 5 bases from J, with 6 bases between. This CDR3 region has 11 residues. CDR3 amino acids: CSASPLDTQYF. CDR3 in DNA: TGCAGTGCTAGTCCGTTAGATACGCAGTATTTT.

The J gene is TRBJ2-5, the V gene TRBV2; tentatively, D is TRBD2 (6 bases). The CDR3 loop spans 14 amino acids. Trimming left V 6 bases short and J 2 bases short, with 13 bases between. The germline CDR1 and CDR2 sequences are SNHLY and FYNNEI. The CDR3 protein is CASRDSSVQETQYF. The CDR3 DNA sequence: TGTGCCAGCAGGGATTCTAGCGTTCAAGAGACCCAGTACTTC.

The chain joins TRBV5-1 to TRBJ1-1; 10 positions match TRBD1. The CDR3 is 17 residues long. From germline, CDR1 is SGHRS and CDR2 YFSETQ. V lost 4 bases to trimming and J lost 5 bases; unmatched junction nucleotides: 14. The CDR3 here is CASSPNAGQGVGTEAFF. The CDR3 bases are TGCGCCAGCAGCCCCAACGCCGGACAGGGGGTCGGGACTGAAGCTTTCTTT.

The genes are TRBV27 and TRBJ2-2; TRBD1 aligns across 7 bases. The germline CDR1 and CDR2 sequences are MNHEY and SMNVEV (reference sequence). With V trimmed by 7 bases and J by 2 bases, 10 bases remained unmatched. This CDR3 comprises 16 residues. CDR3 nucleotide sequence: TGTGCCAGCACCGAACTTCAGGGGGTTAACACCGGGGAGCTGTTTTTT. This codes for CASTELQGVNTGELFF.

This chain links TRBV18 with TRBJ2-2; tentatively, D is TRBD1 (5 bases). Germline CDR1 and CDR2: KGHSH and LQKENI. V shed 3 bases and J shed 1 base, with 6 bases lying between them. CDR3 length: 14 amino acids. This CDR3 reads CASSPGQNTGELFF. CDR3 DNA sequence: TGTGCCAGCTCACCTGGACAGAACACCGGGGAGCTGTTTTTT.

The chain recombines TRBV2 with TRBJ1-1; no firm D call. V dropped 5 bases and J dropped 2 bases, with 3 bases sitting between them. Germline assignment: CDR1 SNHLY and CDR2 FYNNEI. The CDR3 runs to 11 residues. The CDR3 sequence: CASSRNTEAFF. The CDR3 region has the DNA TGTGCCAGCAGTCGAAACACTGAAGCTTTCTTT.

The chain employs TRBV18 and TRBJ2-1; D not certain. The CDR3 loop spans 15 amino acids. V was pared by 3 bases and J by 3 bases, with 12 bases between. Germline CDR1 is KGHSH and CDR2 is LQKENI. The CDR3 here is CASSPLRAGYNEQFF. CDR3 DNA: TGTGCCAGCTCACCCCTTAGGGCTGGCTACAATGAGCAGTTCTTC.

V is TRBV7-2 and J is TRBJ1-4, with D possibly being TRBD1 (6 bases). Trimming cost V 2 bases and J 4 bases, with 11 bases left between them. This CDR3 region has 15 residues. CDR1 and CDR2 from the germline V gene are SGHTA and FQGNSA. The CDR3 reads CASSLRGGDNEKLFF. DNA for the CDR3: TGTGCCAGCAGCTTACGAGGGGGGGATAATGAAAAACTGTTTTTT.

This clone was detected once. The gene calls are TRBV9 and TRBJ2-7; the match to TRBD2 covers 7 bases. V lost 2 bases, J lost 4 bases, and 6 bases stayed unmatched. CDR3 length equals 14 residues. CDR1 and CDR2 (germline): SGDLS, YYNGEE. The CDR3 reads CASSVSGDTYEQYF. The CDR3 region has the DNA TGTGCCAGCAGCGTCAGCGGGGATACATACGAGCAGTACTTC.

This clone appeared once. The rearrangement uses TRBV19 and TRBJ2-1, with a weak D call TRBD2 (6 bases). The V gene's germline CDR1 is LNHDA and CDR2 SQIVND (reference sequence). The ends were cut back, 6 bases at V and 7 bases at J, with 19 bases in the middle. CDR3 size: 15 residues. In DNA, the CDR3 is TGTGCCAGTAGCGACCGGGACTCGACCTGGAATGAGCAGTTCTTC. Its translation: CASSDRDSTWNEQFF.

This clone was detected only once. The chain couples TRBV7-2 to TRBJ1-2, with D possibly TRBD1 on 6 matching bases. Per the germline V gene, CDR1 is SGHTA and CDR2 is FQGNSA. The CDR3 spans 13 residues. Trimming pared 0 bases from V and 6 bases from J, leaving 8 bases between. The CDR3 DNA follows: TGTGCCAGCAGCTTAGCGAAGGGGGATGGCTACACCTTC. Residues: CASSLAKGDGYTF.

The chain links TRBV25-1 to TRBJ2-7, with a possible D match to TRBD2 (6 bases). Germline CDR1 is MGHDK and CDR2 is SYGVNS. The V gene lost 3 bases and the J gene lost 1 base, with 22 bases spanning the gap. The CDR3 extends over 18 amino acids. CDR3 in amino acids: CASSDWDSRDSPSYEQYF. In nucleotides, the CDR3 is TGTGCCAGCAGTGATTGGGACTCCCGGGACTCCCCGTCCTACGAGCAGTACTTC.

The V gene is TRBV19, the J gene TRBJ2-7; D not resolved. Germline V lookup: CDR1 LNHDA, CDR2 SQIVND (reference sequence). The V end was cut by 3 bases, the J end by 2 bases, with 8 bases between. The CDR3 contains 13 residues. The CDR3 reads CASSIQVTYEQYF. The CDR3 DNA reads TGTGCCAGTAGTATTCAAGTGACCTACGAGCAGTACTTC.